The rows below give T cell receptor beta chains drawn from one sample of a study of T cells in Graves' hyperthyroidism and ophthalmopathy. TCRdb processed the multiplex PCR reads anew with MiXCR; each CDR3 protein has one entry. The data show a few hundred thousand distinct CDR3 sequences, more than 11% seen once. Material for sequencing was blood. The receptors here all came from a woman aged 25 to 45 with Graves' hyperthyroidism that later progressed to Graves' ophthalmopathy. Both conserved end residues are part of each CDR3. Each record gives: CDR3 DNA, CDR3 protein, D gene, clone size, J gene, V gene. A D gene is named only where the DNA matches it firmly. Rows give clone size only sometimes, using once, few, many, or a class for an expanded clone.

DNA: TGTGCCAGCTTTGAGGGGGGACGGAAAAATCAGCCCCAGCATTTT
CDR3: CASFEGGRKNQPQHF
D: .
size: .
J: TRBJ1-5
V: TRBV6-2/TRBV6-3

DNA: TGTGCCAGCAGCCAAGTTGAAGGGGTCAGTAATGAAAAACTGTTTTTT
CDR3: CASSQVEGVSNEKLFF
D: .
size: many
J: TRBJ1-4
V: TRBV4-2

DNA: TGTGCCAGCAGCCCCGGGACTGCCTTAAGCGAGCAGTACTTC
CDR3: CASSPGTALSEQYF
D: .
size: many
J: TRBJ2-7
V: TRBV7-3

DNA: TGTGCCAGCACCTCACAGGGCGGCCAAGAGACCCAGTACTTC
CDR3: CASTSQGGQETQYF
D: .
size: many
J: TRBJ2-5
V: TRBV2

DNA: TGTGCCAGCAGCAACAAAAGCAGGGACAGCAGCGGTCAGCCCCAGCATTTT
CDR3: CASSNKSRDSSGQPQHF
D: TRBD1
size: few
J: TRBJ1-5
V: TRBV13

DNA: TGTGCCAGCAGTTTTAAGAGGGGGGGACTAGCGGGATACGAGCAGTACTTC
CDR3: CASSFKRGGLAGYEQYF
D: TRBD2
size: many
J: TRBJ2-7
V: TRBV27

DNA: TGTGCCAGCAAGATAGGGTATACATCGGCTTTCTTT
CDR3: CASKIGYTSAFF
D: .
size: .
J: TRBJ1-1
V: TRBV2

DNA: TGTGCCATCAGTCAGGACAGGGACACTAACTATGGCTACACCTTC
CDR3: CAISQDRDTNYGYTF
D: TRBD1
size: many
J: TRBJ1-2
V: TRBV10-3

DNA: TGTGCCAGCAGCGCCTCCAACCCCCTTAACTATGGCTACACCTTC
CDR3: CASSASNPLNYGYTF
D: .
size: many
J: TRBJ1-2
V: TRBV12-3/TRBV12-4

DNA: TGTGCCAGCAAGACTAGCGTGGCCTACGAGCAGTACTTC
CDR3: CASKTSVAYEQYF
D: TRBD2
size: many
J: TRBJ2-7
V: TRBV6-1

DNA: TGTGCCAGCAACTCCCCCGGACAGGATTATGGCTACACCTTC
CDR3: CASNSPGQDYGYTF
D: TRBD1
size: few
J: TRBJ1-2
V: TRBV7-8

DNA: TGTGCCTCACAGGGATTCGGTGGCTACACCTTC
CDR3: CASQGFGGYTF
D: .
size: .
J: TRBJ1-2
V: TRBV30

DNA: TGCGCCAGCAGGGATGTTGTCAATTCTGGAAACACCATATATTTT
CDR3: CASRDVVNSGNTIYF
D: .
size: many
J: TRBJ1-3
V: TRBV5-1

DNA: TGTGCCAGCAGTTGGTCAGGGTCTGGGGCCAACGTCCTGACTTTC
CDR3: CASSWSGSGANVLTF
D: .
size: few
J: TRBJ2-6
V: TRBV27

DNA: TGTGCCAGCAGTTTTTCCAGGCTGAATGAAAAACTGTTTTTT
CDR3: CASSFSRLNEKLFF
D: .
size: few
J: TRBJ1-4
V: TRBV12-3/TRBV12-4

DNA: TGTGCCAGCAGCTTGTCGGACTATCCGGGGCAGTTCTTC
CDR3: CASSLSDYPGQFF
D: .
size: many
J: TRBJ2-1
V: TRBV7-2

DNA: TGTGCCAGCAGCGACTATTTTTTGGGACTAGCGGGAGTTACCGGGGAGCTGTTTTTT
CDR3: CASSDYFLGLAGVTGELFF
D: TRBD2
size: few
J: TRBJ2-2
V: TRBV28

DNA: TGTGCCAGCACCGAGGGGACAGGGAGAAATCAGCCCCAGCATTTT
CDR3: CASTEGTGRNQPQHF
D: TRBD1
size: many
J: TRBJ1-5
V: TRBV12-3/TRBV12-4

DNA: TGTGCCAGCAGCTTAGAGGCAGGGGAGCAGTTCTTC
CDR3: CASSLEAGEQFF
D: .
size: many
J: TRBJ2-1
V: TRBV11-1

DNA: TGTGCCAGCAGCTCCAGCGTAGCAGGAGGGGGCGAGACCCAGTACTTC
CDR3: CASSSSVAGGGETQYF
D: .
size: .
J: TRBJ2-5
V: TRBV9

DNA: TGTGCCAGCAGCCGGGACGCCATCAGTCCCCTCCACTTT
CDR3: CASSRDAISPLHF
D: .
size: many
J: TRBJ1-6
V: TRBV3-1

DNA: TGTGCCAGCAGTCGCGAGTATGGCTACACCTTC
CDR3: CASSREYGYTF
D: .
size: many
J: TRBJ1-2
V: TRBV2

DNA: TGTGCCAGCAGCCCCCAGCTTATCAACACCGGGGAGCTGTTTTTT
CDR3: CASSPQLINTGELFF
D: .
size: few
J: TRBJ2-2
V: TRBV6-2/TRBV6-3

DNA: TGTGCCAGCTCCCCCGGGACAGGGGGAAGTGGGCAAGAGACCCAGTACTTC
CDR3: CASSPGTGGSGQETQYF
D: TRBD1
size: few
J: TRBJ2-5
V: TRBV18

DNA: TGCGCCAGGTGGGGGTCTGACTATGGCTACACCTTC
CDR3: CARWGSDYGYTF
D: .
size: .
J: TRBJ1-2
V: TRBV10-2

DNA: TGTGCCAGCAGTTTCCAGACCTACAATGAGCAGTTCTTC
CDR3: CASSFQTYNEQFF
D: .
size: many
J: TRBJ2-1
V: TRBV6-2/TRBV6-3

DNA: TGCGCCAGCAGCCAAGACGTGGGAAGGGGGGGTGAGCAGTTCTTC
CDR3: CASSQDVGRGGEQFF
D: .
size: few
J: TRBJ2-1
V: TRBV4-3

DNA: TGTGCCAGCAGTCTGGCCGGGACGAGTGGAAACACCATATATTTT
CDR3: CASSLAGTSGNTIYF
D: .
size: many
J: TRBJ1-3
V: TRBV27

DNA: TGTGCCAGCAGCGTCGGACAGGGGAATTCACCCCTCCACTTT
CDR3: CASSVGQGNSPLHF
D: TRBD1
size: many
J: TRBJ1-6
V: TRBV11-2

DNA: TGTGCCATTCTGGCGGGCAGGGGCCCTCACCCTTGGGAGCAGTACTTC
CDR3: CAILAGRGPHPWEQYF
D: .
size: many
J: TRBJ2-7
V: TRBV6-1

DNA: TGTGCCAGCAGTTTGAACGGGCTGGGGAACGGGGAGCTGTTTTTT
CDR3: CASSLNGLGNGELFF
D: .
size: many
J: TRBJ2-2
V: TRBV12-3/TRBV12-4

DNA: TGTGCCAGCAGTTTACCCGGGGCCGGAGATACGCAGTATTTT
CDR3: CASSLPGAGDTQYF
D: .
size: few
J: TRBJ2-3
V: TRBV27

DNA: TGTGCCTGGGCCAAAAACAGGGGGGTCATTCAGTACTTC
CDR3: CAWAKNRGVIQYF
D: TRBD1
size: few
J: TRBJ2-4
V: TRBV30

DNA: TGTGCCAGCAGTAGGGACGGTAAAGCCAAAAACATTCAGTACTTC
CDR3: CASSRDGKAKNIQYF
D: .
size: many
J: TRBJ2-4
V: TRBV7-8

DNA: TGTGCCAGCAGTGGGCCCTCAGGACTAGCGGGAGTAACCTACGAGCAGTACTTC
CDR3: CASSGPSGLAGVTYEQYF
D: TRBD2
size: many
J: TRBJ2-7
V: TRBV2

DNA: TGTGCCAGCTCACCACCGCCGCCACAGGACGGAGAAGCTTTCTTT
CDR3: CASSPPPPQDGEAFF
D: .
size: many
J: TRBJ1-1
V: TRBV18

DNA: TGTGCCAGTAGTATCGGGACAGGGATTAACTATGGCTACACCTTC
CDR3: CASSIGTGINYGYTF
D: TRBD1
size: many
J: TRBJ1-2
V: TRBV19

DNA: TGTGCCAGCAGCTTAGTCCAGGCTGGAAACACCATATATTTT
CDR3: CASSLVQAGNTIYF
D: .
size: .
J: TRBJ1-3
V: TRBV12-3/TRBV12-4

DNA: TGTGCCAGCAGTTACTCGGAGGGTGGGGGATTCTACGAGCAGTACTTC
CDR3: CASSYSEGGGFYEQYF
D: .
size: few
J: TRBJ2-7
V: TRBV6-6